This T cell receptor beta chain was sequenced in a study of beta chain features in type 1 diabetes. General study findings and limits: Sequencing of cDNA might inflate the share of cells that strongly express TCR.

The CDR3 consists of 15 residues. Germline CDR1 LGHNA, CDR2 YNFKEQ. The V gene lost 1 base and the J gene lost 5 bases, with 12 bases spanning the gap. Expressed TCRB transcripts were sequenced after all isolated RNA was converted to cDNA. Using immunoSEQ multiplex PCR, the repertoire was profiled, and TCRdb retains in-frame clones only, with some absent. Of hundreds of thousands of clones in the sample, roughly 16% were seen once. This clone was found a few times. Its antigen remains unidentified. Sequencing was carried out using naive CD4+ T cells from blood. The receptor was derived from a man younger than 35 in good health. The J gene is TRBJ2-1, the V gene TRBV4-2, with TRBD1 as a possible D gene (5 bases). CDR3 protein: CASSQGGGPNNEQFF. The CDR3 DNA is TGTGCCAGCAGCCAAGGGGGCGGACCTAACAATGAGCAGTTCTTC.